This paragraph covers one TCR beta chain sequence. Its antigen is as yet unknown. This entry is derived from a study of cytomegalovirus exposure and HLA in healthy donors. Study details: Most genotyped donors, around four fifths of 398, had Caucasian-associated genetic ancestry. Overall study results and limits: Presence/absence analyses treated sequencing depth as roughly uniform across donors. A later analysis by the authors found several of the most significant clusters apparently linked to common viral pathogens.

V was trimmed by 3 bases and J by 4 bases, leaving 15 bases between them. The CDR3 sequence is 14 residues long. CDR1 is GTSNPN and CDR2 is SVGIG in the germline V gene (reference sequence). Amplification used 60 Vbeta primers and 13 Jbeta primers. Measured with immunoSEQ multiplex PCR; TCRdb has only the in-frame clones, and not every one. The profile covers roughly 99,000 clones, with around 73% appearing a single time and 7.5% to 9% taken by the ten largest. This receptor was taken from a man younger than 40 in good health and CMV-seronegative. The material sequenced was PBMCs. The chain has TRBV30 and TRBJ2-5; a possible D gene is TRBD2 (6 bases). The CDR3 nucleotides are TGTGCCTGGAGCCCGGGACTGGCTCTAGAGACCCAGTACTTC. This translates into CAWSPGLALETQYF. Supplemented by reference TRBV30 and TRBJ2-5, the full variable domain reads SQTIHQWPATLVQPVGSPLSLECTVEGTSNPNLYWYRQAAGRGLQLLFYSVGIGQISSEVPQNLSASRPQDRQFILSSKKLLLSDSGFYLCAWSPGLALETQYFGPGTRLLVL.